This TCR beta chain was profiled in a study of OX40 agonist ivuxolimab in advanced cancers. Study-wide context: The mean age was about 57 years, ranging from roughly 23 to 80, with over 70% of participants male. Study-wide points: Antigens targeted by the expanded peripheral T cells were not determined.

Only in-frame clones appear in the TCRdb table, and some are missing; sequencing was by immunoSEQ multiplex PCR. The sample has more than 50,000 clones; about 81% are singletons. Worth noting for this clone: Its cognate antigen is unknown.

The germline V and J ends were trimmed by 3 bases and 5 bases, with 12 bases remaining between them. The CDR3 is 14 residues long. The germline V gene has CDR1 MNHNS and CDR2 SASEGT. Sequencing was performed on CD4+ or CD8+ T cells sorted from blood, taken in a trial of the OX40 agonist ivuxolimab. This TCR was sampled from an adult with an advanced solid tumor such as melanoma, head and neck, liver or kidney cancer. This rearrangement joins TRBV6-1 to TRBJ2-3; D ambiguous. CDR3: CASSEVPSIDTQYF. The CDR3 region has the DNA TGTGCCAGCAGTGAGGTCCCTTCTATAGATACGCAGTATTTT.